Here is one T cell receptor beta chain with its context. Its antigen is unidentified. With the read ending 3 residues before the CDR3 end, the germline J gene is used to fill in that end. The data are from a study of T cells in women clearing cervical HPV infection. TCRdb's table, derived via immunoSEQ multiplex PCR, lists solely in-frame clones and lacks some. Recorded for this sample: 48,000 or so clones. V was clipped by 3 bases and J by 4 bases, with 4 bases between them. Germline lookup yields CDR1 DFQATT and CDR2 SNEGSKA (reference sequence). The CDR3 spans 12 residues. Notes on the study in general: A classifier using richness and V gene abundances reached an AUC of more than 0.8.

The J gene is TRBJ2-6, the V gene TRBV20-1; no clear D. The TCR was taken from a woman between 18 and 70 years old with a cervical HPV16 infection that either progressed to CIN3+ or cleared (not recorded which). The sample consisted of blood buffy coat. CDR3 protein: CSASLGANVLTF. The CDR3 DNA, read in part, is TGCAGTGCTAGTCTGGGGGCCAACGTC.